This T cell receptor (beta chain) was documented in a study of T cell responses to AZD1222 COVID-19 vaccine. Per the germline V gene, CDR1 is LNHDA and CDR2 is SQIVND (reference sequence). The V end was cut by 5 bases, the J end by 0 bases, with 10 bases between. This CDR3 has 15 amino acids. Produced via immunoSEQ multiplex PCR; TCRdb's table is partial and in-frame only. The table shows roughly 130,000 clones, with 80% to 90% occurring only once. The chain has TRBV19 and TRBJ1-4; no clear D. This clonotype was obtained from an adult in good health. Sequenced here: peripheral blood, sampled on day 0 of AZD1222 vaccination. The CDR3 DNA reads TGTGCCAGTAGTCCCGACCCAGCAACTAATGAAAAACTGTTTTTT. This translates into CASSPDPATNEKLFF.